Following are 17 T cell receptor beta chains from one sample sequenced in a study of OX40 agonist ivuxolimab in advanced cancers. Clones were read by immunoSEQ multiplex PCR, and TCRdb kept only the in-frame ones, dropping some. The sample includes some 8,800 clones, about 88% of them seen just once. The specimen was CD4+ or CD8+ T cells sorted from blood, collected in a trial of the OX40 agonist ivuxolimab. These receptors all stem from an adult with an advanced solid tumor such as melanoma, head and neck, liver or kidney cancer.

The count of this clone is one. The chain is built from TRBV6-1 and TRBJ1-3; D might be TRBD1 (5 bases). V was cut by 4 bases and J by 0 bases, with 16 bases left in between. This CDR3 is built from 17 residues. Germline V lookup: CDR1 MNHNS, CDR2 SASEGT. CDR3 loop: CASSGGRERFSGNTIYF. The CDR3 DNA reads TGTGCCAGCAGTGGTGGCAGGGAACGATTCTCTGGAAACACCATATATTTT.

The chain couples TRBV6-9 to TRBJ2-7; tentatively, D is TRBD1 (6 bases). CDR1 and CDR2 from the germline V gene are MNHGY and SVAAGI. There are 15 residues in the CDR3. With 3 bases removed from V and 0 bases from J, the gap between germline ends came to 12 bases. CDR3 bases: TGTGCCAGCAGTTACGCGTTACAGGGCTCCTACGAGCAGTACTTC. Residues: CASSYALQGSYEQYF.

The J gene is TRBJ2-7, the V gene TRBV9; D possibly corresponds to TRBD1 (6 bases). In germline, CDR1 is SGDLS, CDR2 YYNGEE. V lost 2 bases and J lost 1, with 10 bases in between. CDR3 length: 14 amino acids. This CDR3 is CASSVEGGSYEQYF. As DNA, the CDR3 is TGTGCCAGCAGCGTGGAAGGGGGATCCTACGAGCAGTACTTC.

The chain has TRBV7-2 and TRBJ1-1; TRBD1 matches at 7 bases. The CDR3 sequence is 14 residues long. V was clipped by 5 bases and J by 4 bases; unmatched bases: 7. The V gene's germline CDR1 is SGHTA and CDR2 FQGNSA. The CDR3 nucleotides are TGTGCCAGCAGCGCCCGACAGGGCGGCACTGAAGCTTTCTTT. It encodes CASSARQGGTEAFF.

This clone was observed a single time. V gene TRBV4-2 combines with J gene TRBJ2-5; 11 bases map to TRBD1. Germline CDR1 and CDR2: LGHNA and YNFKEQ. The CDR3 has 16 amino acids. After removal of 5 bases from V and 5 bases from J, the junction contained 10 bases not matched to a gene. CDR3 nucleotide sequence: TGTGCCAGCAGCGGAGCGGGACAGGGGGTTCGGGAGACCCAGTACTTC. Translated: CASSGAGQGVRETQYF.

The genes are TRBV6-5 and TRBJ1-5, with 10 bases fitting TRBD1. The CDR3 spans 13 residues. With V trimmed by 4 bases and J by 7 bases, 1 base remained unmatched. Germline CDR1 MNHEY, CDR2 SVGAGI. The CDR3 reads CASSWTGGQPQHF. For the CDR3, the DNA is TGTGCCAGCAGTTGGACAGGGGGACAGCCCCAGCATTTT.

The chain uses TRBV19 and TRBJ2-7; 10 nucleotides line up with TRBD1. Unmatched junction bases numbered 7, after V lost 1 base and J lost 7 bases. Germline-derived CDR1 and CDR2 are LNHDA and SQIVND (reference sequence). This CDR3 contains 15 residues. CDR3 protein: CASSIGDRGLGEQYF. CDR3 sequence (DNA): TGTGCCAGTAGTATAGGAGACAGGGGGCTCGGGGAGCAGTACTTC. The full variable domain, in which reference TRBV19 and TRBJ2-7 provide the parts outside the CDR3, is DGGITQSPKYLFRKEGQNVTLSCEQNLNHDAMYWYRQDPGQGLRLIYYSQIVNDFQKGDIAEGYSVSREKKESFPLTVTSAQKNPTAFYLCASSIGDRGLGEQYFGPGTRLTVT.

The chain carries TRBV9 and TRBJ2-7; D is possibly TRBD2 (7 bases). There are 17 residues in the CDR3. Germline lookup yields CDR1 SGDLS and CDR2 YYNGEE. V shed 4 bases and J shed 1 base, with 21 bases lying between them. CDR3 in DNA: TGTGCCAGCAGCCTCAGATCGGATAGGGGGGGATCCTACGAGCAGTACTTC. Encoded protein: CASSLRSDRGGSYEQYF.

V and J are TRBV28 and TRBJ2-5, with TRBD2 as a possible D gene (6 bases). The CDR3 spans 14 residues. V lost 5 bases and J 2 bases, leaving 12 bases between the germline ends. Germline V gives CDR1 MDHEN, CDR2 SYDVKM. For the CDR3, the DNA is TGTGCCAGCAGTGGAGGGGCGGAACAAGAGACCCAGTACTTC. Translating it yields CASSGGAEQETQYF.

This sequence joins TRBV5-4 and TRBJ1-4; TRBD1 matches 10 bases. CDR3 size: 13 residues. Germline CDR1 SGHNT, CDR2 YYREEE (reference sequence). V shed 3 bases, J shed 8 bases, and the junction held 1 base outside the gene matches. The CDR3 sequence: CASSSGQGEKLFF. The CDR3, as DNA: TGTGCCAGCAGCTCGGGACAGGGGGAAAAACTGTTTTTT. Full variable domain (outside the CDR3, taken from reference TRBV5-4 and TRBJ1-4): ETGVTQSPTHLIKTRGQQVTLRCSSQSGHNTVSWYQQALGQGPQFIFQYYREEENGRGNFPPRFSGLQFPNYSSELNVNALELDDSALYLCASSSGQGEKLFFGSGTQLSVL.

The J gene is TRBJ1-5, the V gene TRBV9; D remains ambiguous. V was trimmed by 0 bases and J by 1 base, leaving 5 bases between them. Germline V gene lookup returns CDR1 SGDLS and CDR2 YYNGEE. This CDR3 is 14 amino acids long. CDR3 DNA sequence: TGTGCCAGCAGCGTAGGAGGGAGCAATCAGCCCCAGCATTTT. This sequence encodes CASSVGGSNQPQHF. The full variable domain, rest sourced from reference TRBV9 and TRBJ1-5, is DSGVTQTPKHLITATGQRVTLRCSPRSGDLSVYWYQQSLDQGLQFLIQYYNGEERAKGNILERFSAQQFPDLHSELNLSSLELGDSALYFCASSVGGSNQPQHFGDGTRLSIL.

The rearrangement uses TRBV6-5 and TRBJ2-7; a possible D gene is TRBD2 (5 bases). The CDR3 is 15 amino acids. From germline, CDR1 is MNHEY and CDR2 SVGAGI. V lost 4 bases to trimming and J lost 0 bases, with 13 bases between them. Written as DNA, the CDR3 is TGTGCCAGCAGTTCCCTGCCGGGGAGCTCCTACGAGCAGTACTTC. Residues: CASSSLPGSSYEQYF.

This chain connects TRBV19 to TRBJ2-7; possibly TRBD2 for D (6 bases). V dropped 3 bases and J dropped 7 bases, with 16 bases sitting between them. Germline lookup yields CDR1 LNHDA and CDR2 SQIVND (reference sequence). CDR3 length: 14 amino acids. DNA for the CDR3: TGTGCCAGTAGTATCGGCGGGGTGCACGGGGAGCAGTACTTC. Protein product: CASSIGGVHGEQYF. The variable domain in full, completed from reference TRBV19 and TRBJ2-7, reads DGGITQSPKYLFRKEGQNVTLSCEQNLNHDAMYWYRQDPGQGLRLIYYSQIVNDFQKGDIAEGYSVSREKKESFPLTVTSAQKNPTAFYLCASSIGGVHGEQYFGPGTRLTVT.

J is TRBJ1-1 and V is TRBV11-2; D gene uncertain. V gave up 1 base and J gave up 4 bases, with 13 bases separating them. The CDR3 spans 15 residues. The germline V gene has CDR1 SGHAT and CDR2 FQNNGV. Here the CDR3 reads CASSLAGHGATEAFF. CDR3 DNA sequence: TGTGCCAGCAGCTTAGCGGGCCACGGTGCCACTGAAGCTTTCTTT.

The gene calls are TRBV6-5 and TRBJ1-3; D ambiguous. The germline V and J ends were trimmed by 4 bases and 0 bases, with 4 bases remaining between them. The CDR3 contains 13 residues. CDR1 is MNHEY and CDR2 is SVGAGI in the germline V gene. CDR3 bases: TGTGCCAGCAGTTCGGGCTCTGGAAACACCATATATTTT. As protein: CASSSGSGNTIYF.

This clone showed up just once. The V call is TRBV4-2, the J call TRBJ2-7; 7 nucleotides line up with TRBD1. CDR1 is LGHNA and CDR2 is YNFKEQ in the germline V gene. This CDR3 spans 16 amino acids. Unmatched junction bases numbered 6, after V lost 0 bases and J lost 1 base. In DNA, the CDR3 is TGTGCCAGCAGCCAAGAGTGGACAGGCAGGTCCTACGAGCAGTACTTC. It encodes CASSQEWTGRSYEQYF.

This clone has a handful of counts. This chain links TRBV2 with TRBJ1-2, with unresolved D. Germline V gene lookup returns CDR1 SNHLY and CDR2 FYNNEI. V shed 8 bases and J shed 6 bases, with 19 bases lying between them. This CDR3 is 14 amino acids long. The CDR3 region is CASLFGRLADGYTF. CDR3 sequence (DNA): TGTGCCAGCCTGTTCGGGAGGCTAGCGGATGGCTACACCTTC.